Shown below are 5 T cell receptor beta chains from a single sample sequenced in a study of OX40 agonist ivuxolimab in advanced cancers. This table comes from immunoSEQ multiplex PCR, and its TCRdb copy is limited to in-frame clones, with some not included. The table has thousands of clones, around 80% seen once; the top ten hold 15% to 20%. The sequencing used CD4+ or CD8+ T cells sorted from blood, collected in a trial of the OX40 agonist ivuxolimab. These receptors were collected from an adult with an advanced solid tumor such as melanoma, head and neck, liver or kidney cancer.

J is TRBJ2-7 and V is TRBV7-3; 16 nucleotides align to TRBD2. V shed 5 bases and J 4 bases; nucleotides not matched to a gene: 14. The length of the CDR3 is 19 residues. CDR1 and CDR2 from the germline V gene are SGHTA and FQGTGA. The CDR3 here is CASSPGTSGGAYKEYEQYF. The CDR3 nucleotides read TGTGCCAGCAGCCCAGGGACTAGCGGGGGGGCCTATAAAGAATACGAGCAGTACTTC.

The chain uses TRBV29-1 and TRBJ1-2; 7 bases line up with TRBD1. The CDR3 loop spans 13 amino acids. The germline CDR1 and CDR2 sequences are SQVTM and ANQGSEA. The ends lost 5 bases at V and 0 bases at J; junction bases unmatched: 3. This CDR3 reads CSVRDRANYGYTF. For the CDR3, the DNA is TGCAGCGTTAGAGACAGGGCTAACTATGGCTACACCTTC.

The CDR3 protein is CASSHRTDTQYF. The CDR3 bases are TGTGCCAGCAGCCACCGGACAGATACGCAGTATTTT. V is TRBV27 and J is TRBJ2-3; D unresolved. The CDR3 totals 12 residues. V shed 6 bases and J shed 3 bases, with 7 bases lying between them. The V gene's germline CDR1 is MNHEY and CDR2 SMNVEV (reference sequence).

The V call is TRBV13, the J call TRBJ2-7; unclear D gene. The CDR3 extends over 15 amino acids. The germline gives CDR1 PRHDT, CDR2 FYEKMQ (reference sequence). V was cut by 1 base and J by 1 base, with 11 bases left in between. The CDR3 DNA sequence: TGTGCCAGCAGCTTAGTTCGTACGGCATCCTACGAGCAGTACTTC. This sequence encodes CASSLVRTASYEQYF.

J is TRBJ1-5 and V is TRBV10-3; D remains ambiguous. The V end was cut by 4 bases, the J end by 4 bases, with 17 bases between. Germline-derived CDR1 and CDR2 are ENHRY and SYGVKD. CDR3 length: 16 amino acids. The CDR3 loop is CAISAQDQILNQPQHF. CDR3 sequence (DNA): TGTGCCATCAGTGCCCAGGACCAGATATTAAATCAGCCCCAGCATTTT.